These 29 T cell receptor beta chains originate from one sample sequenced in a study of shared clonotypes between healthy human individuals. Produced via immunoSEQ multiplex PCR; TCRdb's table is partial and in-frame only. Of about 2 million clones listed, around 95% are singletons. Sequencing used naive CD4+ T cells sorted from blood. This sample's subset: CD45RA+ positively selected. These receptors came from a young man in good health.

V is TRBV6-5 and J is TRBJ2-7; D is tentatively TRBD1 or TRBD2 (5 bases each). Per the germline V gene, CDR1 is MNHEY and CDR2 is SVGAGI. This CDR3 is 13 amino acids long. The V end lost 0 bases, the J end lost 6 bases, and 9 bases lay between the germline ends. CDR3 residues: CASSYSRGAEQYF. CDR3 in DNA: TGTGCCAGCAGTTACTCGAGAGGGGCCGAGCAGTACTTC.

V and J are TRBV28 and TRBJ2-6; D not resolved. Germline V gene lookup returns CDR1 MDHEN and CDR2 SYDVKM. The CDR3 length is 16 residues. Trimming cost V 6 bases and J 0 bases, with 12 bases left between them. CDR3 DNA sequence: TGTGCCAGCAGGACCAGTAGGGACTCTGGGGCCAACGTCCTGACTTTC. Residues: CASRTSRDSGANVLTF.

The V gene is TRBV7-2, the J gene TRBJ2-1, with 8 bases matching TRBD2. This CDR3 has 15 residues. J gave up 9 bases and V 5 bases, and 12 bases lay outside the gene matches. The V gene's germline CDR1 is SGHTA and CDR2 FQGNSA. Here the CDR3 reads CASSPAGTSGFEQFF. As DNA, the CDR3 is TGTGCCAGCAGCCCAGCGGGTACTAGCGGTTTTGAGCAGTTCTTC.

On this clone itself: Distinct nucleotide sequences in the sample also encode this CDR3. The chain uses TRBV5-1 and TRBJ1-2; TRBD1 is a possible D gene (6 bases). V lost 0 bases to trimming and J lost 4 bases, with 10 bases between them. The CDR3 is made up of 14 amino acids. The germline V gene encodes CDR1 SGHRS and CDR2 YFSETQ. The CDR3 region is CASSLEGRGYGYTF. The CDR3 nucleotides read TGCGCCAGCAGCTTGGAGGGCAGGGGCTATGGCTACACCTTC.

Of note for this clone: This sample also contains other DNA sequences that code for the same CDR3. V is TRBV5-1 and J is TRBJ2-7; 11 positions agree with TRBD1. Germline CDR1 SGHRS, CDR2 YFSETQ. Trimming removed 3 bases from V and 6 bases from J; junction bases left unmatched: 5. This CDR3 has 14 amino acids. CDR3 residues: CASSSGTGGLEQYF. As DNA, the CDR3 is TGCGCCAGCAGCTCCGGGACAGGGGGGCTCGAGCAGTACTTC.

The chain is built from TRBV9 and TRBJ2-3, with TRBD1 matching over 8 bases. Trimming took 4 bases from V and 2 from J; bases not matched to a gene: 9. The CDR3 loop spans 16 amino acids. Germline CDR1 reads SGDLS; CDR2 reads YYNGEE. CDR3 sequence reads: CASSPGQAANTDTQYF. The CDR3 nucleotides are TGTGCCAGCAGCCCGGGACAGGCGGCGAACACAGATACGCAGTATTTT.

With respect to this clone: Other DNA sequences in the sample encode the same CDR3. The chain is built from TRBV18 and TRBJ2-7; D gene unclear. Germline V CDR1 and CDR2: KGHSH, LQKENI. Trimming pared 2 bases from V and 2 bases from J, leaving 7 bases between. The CDR3 consists of 13 residues. The CDR3 reads CASSPGVAYEQYF. In DNA, the CDR3 is TGTGCCAGCTCACCAGGGGTGGCCTACGAGCAGTACTTC.

This sequence joins TRBV4-1 and TRBJ2-3; D tentatively fits TRBD1 or TRBD2 (6 bases each). Germline lookup yields CDR1 MGHRA and CDR2 YSYEKL. V was shortened by 0 bases and J by 2 bases, with 15 bases between the two germline ends. The CDR3 sequence is 17 residues long. CDR3 nucleotides: TGCGCCAGCAGCCAAGAGTTTTTACCGGGGGCCACAGATACGCAGTATTTT. Amino acids: CASSQEFLPGATDTQYF.

The CDR3 coding sequence is TGTGCCAGCAGCAAGGAAGATAGCGGGGGCACAGATACGCAGTATTTT. This translates into CASSKEDSGGTDTQYF. The rearrangement uses TRBV5-4 and TRBJ2-3, with TRBD2 matching 8 bases. The J segment lost 1 base and the V segment lost 4 bases, leaving 8 bases of the junction unmatched. The CDR3 is made up of 16 amino acids. Germline assignment: CDR1 SGHNT and CDR2 YYREEE (reference sequence).

DNA for the CDR3: TGTGCCAGCAGCCCAGAGGTTGATACGCAGTATTTT. It is translated as CASSPEVDTQYF. The chain couples TRBV7-2 to TRBJ2-3; D is uncertain. The ends were cut back, 5 bases at V and 6 bases at J, with 9 bases in the middle. Germline V gene data show CDR1 as SGHTA and CDR2 as FQGNSA. The CDR3 runs to 12 residues.

V usage is TRBV5-1 and J usage is TRBJ2-7; 7 bases are a match to TRBD2. Germline loops: CDR1 SGHRS, CDR2 YFSETQ. The CDR3 spans 14 residues. With 6 bases clipped from V and 7 bases from J, the junction kept 13 bases outside the gene matches. Here the CDR3 DNA reads TGCGCCAGCACACCAGATGGGTTGCGGGGGGAGCAGTACTTC. Its translation is CASTPDGLRGEQYF.

V and J are TRBV28 and TRBJ2-7, with no clear D. V lost 2 bases to trimming and J lost 9 bases, with 8 bases between them. Germline CDR1 reads MDHEN; CDR2 reads SYDVKM. This CDR3 region has 11 residues. The CDR3 bases are TGTGCCAGCAGTTTAGAAAGTATGCAGTACTTC. It is translated as CASSLESMQYF.

The chain combines TRBV11-2 with TRBJ2-2; D ambiguous. This CDR3 is built from 14 residues. In germline, CDR1 is SGHAT, CDR2 FQNNGV. The germline V and J ends were trimmed by 1 base and 2 bases, with 5 bases remaining between them. This CDR3 is CASSLAVNTGELFF. The DNA of the CDR3 is TGTGCCAGCAGCTTAGCGGTTAACACCGGGGAGCTGTTTTTT.

This clone was found many times. This chain joins TRBV4-1 and TRBJ1-1; no firm D call. The CDR3 covers 11 residues. CDR1 MGHRA and CDR2 YSYEKL come from the germline V gene. V was shortened by 2 bases and J by 12 bases, with 10 bases between the two germline ends. CDR3 nucleotides: TGCGCCAGCAGCCAATATTCGGAAACTTTCTTT. Protein: CASSQYSETFF.

A note on this clone: This clone may be a read error of a much larger clone one base away. Within the sample, other DNA sequences also encode this same CDR3. The rearrangement joins TRBV5-8 to TRBJ2-3; D gene uncertain. The germline V gene has CDR1 SGHTS and CDR2 YDEGEE. V was pared by 2 bases and J by 3 bases, with 1 base between. The CDR3 sequence is 11 residues long. CDR3 sequence reads: CASSLTDTQYF. CDR3 DNA: TGTGCCAGCAGCTTAACAGATACGCAGTATTTT.

This chain connects TRBV7-6 to TRBJ2-6; D gene uncertain. This CDR3 region has 13 residues. Deletions cut 0 bases from V and 3 bases from J, with 0 bases between. Germline V gives CDR1 SGHVS, CDR2 FNYEAQ. The CDR3 loop reads CASSLAGANVLTF. The CDR3 DNA reads as TGTGCCAGCAGCTTAGCTGGGGCCAACGTCCTGACTTTC.

The V gene is TRBV7-2, the J gene TRBJ2-7; D is ambiguous. Germline CDR1 reads SGHTA; CDR2 reads FQGNSA. CDR3 size: 14 residues. Trimming took off 8 bases at V and 0 bases at J, with 14 bases between the two ends. The CDR3 sequence is CASHPPGFSYEQYF. CDR3 sequence (DNA): TGTGCCAGCCACCCGCCCGGCTTCTCCTACGAGCAGTACTTC.

V and J are TRBV18 and TRBJ2-3; tentatively, D is TRBD1 (7 bases). CDR3 length equals 16 residues. The V end was cut by 0 bases, the J end by 3 bases, with 13 bases between. The germline CDR1 and CDR2 sequences are KGHSH and LQKENI. The chain's CDR3 is CASSPPGGGRTDTQYF. The CDR3 DNA reads TGTGCCAGCTCACCACCCGGAGGGGGCAGGACAGATACGCAGTATTTT. The whole variable domain, remainder taken from reference TRBV18 and TRBJ2-3, is NAGVMQNPRHLVRRRGQEARLRCSPMKGHSHVYWYRQLPEEGLKFMVYLQKENIIDESGMPKERFSAEFPKEGPSILRIQQVVRGDSAAYFCASSPPGGGRTDTQYFGPGTRLTVL.

The CDR3 reads CASSSQGPPLHF. The CDR3 DNA reads as TGTGCCAGCAGCTCACAGGGACCACCCCTCCACTTT. The chain recombines TRBV5-4 with TRBJ1-6, with D perhaps matching TRBD1 (6 bases). CDR1 is SGHNT, CDR2 YYREEE, per germline (reference sequence). This CDR3 is built from 12 residues. V was clipped by 3 bases and J by 11 bases, with 9 bases between them. Filled out from reference TRBV5-4 and TRBJ1-6, the complete variable domain reads ETGVTQSPTHLIKTRGQQVTLRCSSQSGHNTVSWYQQALGQGPQFIFQYYREEENGRGNFPPRFSGLQFPNYSSELNVNALELDDSALYLCASSSQGPPLHFGNGTRLTVT.

The rearrangement joins TRBV7-9 to TRBJ2-2, with 8 positions matching TRBD2. Trimming at V came to 6 bases and at J to 6 bases, leaving 15 bases not matched to a gene. The V gene's germline CDR1 is SEHNR and CDR2 FQNEAQ (reference sequence). The CDR3 is made up of 17 amino acids. The CDR3 loop reads CASSHQGPAGAPGELFF. The CDR3 DNA reads TGTGCCAGCAGTCACCAGGGTCCAGCGGGAGCTCCCGGGGAGCTGTTTTTT.

The V gene is TRBV5-1, the J gene TRBJ2-1, with 10 nucleotides matching TRBD2. The germline CDR1 and CDR2 sequences are SGHRS and YFSETQ. Trimming took 1 base from V and 12 from J; bases not matched to a gene: 7. This CDR3 has 14 residues. CDR3 protein: CASSLSLAGVVQFF. In DNA, the CDR3 is TGCGCCAGCAGCTTGTCCCTAGCGGGAGTCGTGCAGTTCTTC.

This chain joins TRBV9 and TRBJ2-7; 8 bases line up with TRBD2. With V trimmed by 0 bases and J by 2 bases, 7 bases remained unmatched. The length of the CDR3 is 16 residues. Germline V gives CDR1 SGDLS, CDR2 YYNGEE. Here the CDR3 DNA reads TGTGCCAGCAGCGTAGAAGAAGCGGGAGACACCTACGAGCAGTACTTC. Its translation: CASSVEEAGDTYEQYF.

The rearrangement joins TRBV11-2 to TRBJ2-7; 11 nucleotides match TRBD2. V trimming: 0 bases; J trimming: 4 bases; junction bases outside the gene matches: 2. CDR3 size: 15 residues. CDR1 SGHAT and CDR2 FQNNGV come from the germline V gene. CDR3 DNA: TGTGCCAGCAGCTTAGATACTAGCGGGAGTTACGAGCAGTACTTC. The encoded protein is CASSLDTSGSYEQYF.

The chain employs TRBV6-6 and TRBJ1-5; D not resolved. Per germline, CDR1 MNHNY and CDR2 SVGAGI (reference sequence). This CDR3 is 14 amino acids long. Trimming removed 2 bases at V and 3 bases at J, with 8 bases between. As DNA, the CDR3 is TGTGCCAGCAGTTACGGGGTGACCAATCAGCCCCAGCATTTT. It is translated as CASSYGVTNQPQHF.

The rearrangement uses TRBV15 and TRBJ1-3; no clear D gene. V gave up 0 bases and J gave up 2 bases, with 11 bases separating them. The CDR3 runs 16 residues. Germline V CDR1 and CDR2: LNHNV, YYDKDF (reference sequence). CDR3 sequence: CATSRDRPPAGNTIYF. For the CDR3, the DNA is TGTGCCACCAGCAGAGATCGGCCCCCCGCTGGAAACACCATATATTTT. The full variable domain, rest sourced from reference TRBV15 and TRBJ1-3, is DAMVIQNPRYQVTQFGKPVTLSCSQTLNHNVMYWYQQKSSQAPKLLFHYYDKDFNNEADTPDNFQSRRPNTSFCFLDIRSPGLGDTAMYLCATSRDRPPAGNTIYFGEGSWLTVV.

The V and J genes are TRBV7-2 and TRBJ1-4, with 8 bases identical to TRBD1. The germline V gene has CDR1 SGHTA and CDR2 FQGNSA. J lost 4 bases, V lost 6 bases, and 4 bases had no gene match. CDR3 length: 14 residues. The DNA for the CDR3 is TGTGCCAGCAGTTGGACAGGGTTTAATGAAAAACTGTTTTTT. Its translation is CASSWTGFNEKLFF. Looking up the rest from reference TRBV7-2 and TRBJ1-4 gives the full variable domain: GAGVSQSPSNKVTEKGKDVELRCDPISGHTALYWYRQSLGQGLEFLIYFQGNSAPDKSGLPSDRFSAERTGGSVSTLTIQRTQQEDSAVYLCASSWTGFNEKLFFGSGTQLSVL.

The rearrangement uses TRBV6-1 and TRBJ2-7; TRBD1 matches at 10 bases. The germline CDR1 and CDR2 sequences are MNHNS and SASEGT. With V trimmed by 2 bases and J by 2 bases, 15 bases remained unmatched. The CDR3 covers 19 residues. Here the CDR3 DNA reads TGTGCCAGCAGTGAAAACTGGGACAGGGGCCCCCAGCGGCCCTACGAGCAGTACTTC. Translation: CASSENWDRGPQRPYEQYF.

This clone was seen a single time. The chain uses TRBV10-3 and TRBJ1-1; D not certain. The V and J ends lost 3 bases and 4 bases respectively, with 9 bases between them. Germline CDR1 reads ENHRY; CDR2 reads SYGVKD. The CDR3 sequence is 13 residues long. In nucleotides, the CDR3 is TGTGCCATCAGTGAAGGGCTGGGCACTGAAGCTTTCTTT. Translated: CAISEGLGTEAFF.

This clone was detected only a few times. Other DNA variants within this sample encode the same CDR3. The V gene is TRBV18, the J gene TRBJ2-3; no firm D call. V lost 0 bases, J lost 3 bases, and 1 base lay in between. The length of the CDR3 is 12 residues. CDR1 is KGHSH and CDR2 is LQKENI in the germline V gene. CDR3 nucleotide sequence: TGTGCCAGCTCACCACCTACAGATACGCAGTATTTT. Its protein is CASSPPTDTQYF.